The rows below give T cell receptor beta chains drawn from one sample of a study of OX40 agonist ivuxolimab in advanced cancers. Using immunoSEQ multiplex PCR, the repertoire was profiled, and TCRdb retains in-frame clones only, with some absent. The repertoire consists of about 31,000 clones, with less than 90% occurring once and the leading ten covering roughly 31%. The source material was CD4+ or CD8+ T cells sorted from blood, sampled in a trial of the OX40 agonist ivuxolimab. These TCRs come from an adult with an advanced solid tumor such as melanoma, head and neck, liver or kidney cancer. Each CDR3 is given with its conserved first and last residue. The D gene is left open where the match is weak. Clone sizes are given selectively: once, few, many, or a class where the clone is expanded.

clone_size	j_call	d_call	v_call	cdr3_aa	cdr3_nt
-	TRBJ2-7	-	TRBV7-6	CASSLEAGTVIYEQYF	TGTGCCAGCAGCTTGGAGGCCGGGACGGTGATTTACGAGCAGTACTTC
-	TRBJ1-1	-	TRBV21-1	CASSKVIFKLMNTEAFF	TGTGCCAGCAGCAAAGTAATTTTTAAGTTAATGAACACTGAAGCTTTCTTT
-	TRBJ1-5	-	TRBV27	CASSLDGARHQPQHF	TGTGCCAGCAGTTTGGACGGGGCGAGGCATCAGCCCCAGCATTTT
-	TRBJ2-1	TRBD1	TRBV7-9	CASSLPGQGYDEQFF	TGTGCCAGCAGTCTACCAGGACAGGGTTATGATGAGCAGTTCTTC
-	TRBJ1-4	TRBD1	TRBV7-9	CASSTGTGREKLFF	TGTGCCAGCAGCACGGGGACAGGGCGAGAAAAACTGTTTTTT
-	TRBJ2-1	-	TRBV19	CASGRTSSYNEQFF	TGTGCCAGTGGGAGGACAAGCTCCTACAATGAGCAGTTCTTC
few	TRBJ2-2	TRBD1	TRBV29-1	CSVDPQGAGTGELFF	TGCAGCGTTGACCCACAGGGGGCCGGCACCGGGGAGCTGTTTTTT
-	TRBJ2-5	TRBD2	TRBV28	CASRGPAGGLRETQYF	TGTGCCAGCAGAGGACCAGCGGGGGGCCTTAGAGAGACCCAGTACTTC
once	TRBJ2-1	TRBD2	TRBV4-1	CASSQLLAGSGSYNEQFF	TGCGCCAGCAGCCAACTTTTAGCGGGGAGCGGCTCCTACAATGAGCAGTTCTTC
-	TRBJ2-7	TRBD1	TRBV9	CASSAGQGGLYEQYF	TGTGCCAGCAGCGCAGGACAGGGGGGTCTCTACGAGCAGTACTTC